Listed below are T cell receptor beta chains from one sample, sequenced in a study of Ad26.COV2.S vaccination and SARS-CoV-2 variants. The repertoire was sequenced with immunoSEQ multiplex PCR; TCRdb's copy has only in-frame clones and lacks some. The table includes 350,000 to 500,000 clones, 75% to 90% detected once. Sequencing was performed on peripheral blood, taken in a trial of Ad26.COV2.S vaccine versus placebo. These receptors all come from a person aged 18-65 years who received the Ad26.COV2.S COVID-19 vaccine or a placebo. Each CDR3 is given with its conserved first and last residue. A D gene is named only where the DNA matches it firmly. Where a row states a size, it is once, few, many or the class of an expanded clone; other rows omit it.

j_call v_call clone_size d_call cdr3_aa cdr3_nt
TRBJ2-2 TRBV27 - TRBD1 CASSSIRQGGPGELFF TGTGCCAGCAGTTCAATTCGACAGGGCGGGCCCGGGGAGCTGTTTTTT
TRBJ1-2 TRBV6-6 - - CASSQDKDLGYTF TGTGCCAGTTCACAGGACAAGGACCTTGGCTACACCTTC
TRBJ2-7 TRBV7-2 - TRBD1 CASSWETGGPYEQYF TGTGCCAGCAGCTGGGAGACAGGGGGACCTTACGAGCAGTACTTC
TRBJ1-3 TRBV15 - - CATSRGGPGNTIYF TGTGCCACCAGCAGAGGGGGGCCTGGAAACACCATATATTTT
TRBJ2-7 TRBV6-5 - - CASSFGRPYEQYF TGTGCCAGCAGTTTTGGCAGGCCCTACGAGCAGTACTTC
TRBJ1-1 TRBV10-3 - TRBD1 CAIRPGQGITEAFF TGTGCCATCAGGCCGGGACAGGGGATCACTGAAGCTTTCTTT
TRBJ1-5 TRBV28 - - CASSFIRGSSNQPQHF TGTGCCAGCAGTTTTATTAGGGGGTCCAGCAATCAGCCCCAGCATTTT
TRBJ1-1 TRBV27 - - CASSLFGGTEAFF TGTGCCAGCAGTTTGTTCGGGGGGACTGAAGCTTTCTTT
TRBJ2-5 TRBV4-3 - - CASSLSRGGETQYF TGCGCCAGCAGCCTTTCTAGGGGGGGGGAGACCCAGTACTTC
TRBJ1-6 TRBV18 once - CASSPTSGPTDSPLHF TGTGCCAGCTCACCCACCTCCGGGCCCACGGATTCACCCCTCCACTTT
TRBJ1-5 TRBV6-5 once TRBD1 CAIGTAPNNQPQHF TGTGCCATTGGGACAGCCCCTAACAATCAGCCCCAGCATTTT
TRBJ2-6 TRBV28 few - CASTGRSGANVLTF TGTGCCAGCACCGGTCGGTCTGGGGCCAACGTCCTGACTTTC
TRBJ1-6 TRBV19 - - CASSIPGFASPLHF TGTGCCAGTAGTATCCCCGGGTTCGCATCACCCCTCCACTTT
TRBJ2-7 TRBV28 - TRBD2 CASSLRGGTSYEQYF TGTGCCAGCAGTTTACGCGGGGGGACCTCCTACGAGCAGTACTTC
TRBJ2-3 TRBV19 - - CASSLGYRTASQPDTQYF TGTGCCAGTAGTCTGGGGTATCGGACCGCAAGTCAGCCAGATACGCAGTATTTT
TRBJ1-4 TRBV28 - - CASSKGGLGGTNEKLFF TGTGCCAGCAGTAAAGGAGGGTTAGGTGGAACTAATGAAAAACTGTTTTTT
TRBJ1-2 TRBV6-5 - TRBD1 CASSYSGGQGRSGYTF TGTGCCAGCAGTTACTCGGGAGGACAGGGGCGGAGTGGCTACACCTTC
TRBJ1-1 TRBV28 - - CASSRTGYRLSTEAFF TGTGCCAGCAGCCGCACAGGGTACAGGTTGAGTACTGAAGCTTTCTTT
TRBJ1-1 TRBV5-1 - - CASSLWAPNTEAFF TGCGCCAGCAGCTTGTGGGCGCCGAACACTGAAGCTTTCTTT
TRBJ2-3 TRBV14 few - CASSQGSGSTDTQYF TGTGCCAGCAGCCAAGGTAGCGGAAGCACAGATACGCAGTATTTT
TRBJ2-1 TRBV15 once TRBD2 CATSRVSGIFREQFF TGTGCCACCAGCAGGGTTAGCGGGATTTTTCGCGAGCAGTTCTTC
TRBJ2-6 TRBV4-3 - - CASSQRALSGANVLTF TGCGCCAGCAGCCAAAGAGCCCTCTCTGGGGCCAACGTCCTGACTTTC
TRBJ1-4 TRBV4-1 - - CASSQGFRGTNEKLFF TGCGCCAGCAGCCAGGGGTTCAGGGGAACTAATGAAAAACTGTTTTTT
TRBJ1-1 TRBV7-9 - - CASSSPLDTEAFF TGTGCCAGCAGTTCTCCTCTTGACACTGAAGCTTTCTTT
TRBJ2-6 TRBV5-1 - TRBD1 CASSAGTGRAGANVLTF TGCGCCAGCAGCGCCGGGACAGGGCGAGCTGGGGCCAACGTCCTGACTTTC
TRBJ2-3 TRBV9 - - CASSPQADTQYF TGTGCCAGCAGCCCGCAGGCTGATACGCAGTATTTT
TRBJ1-3 TRBV14 - - CASSPGWGTVSGNTIYF TGTGCCAGCAGCCCAGGGTGGGGCACCGTCTCTGGAAACACCATATATTTT